Each of the 22 T cell receptor beta chains below was sequenced from the same sample in a study of blood T cell repertoires in COVID-19. Libraries were prepared by immunoSEQ multiplex PCR; TCRdb keeps only in-frame clonotypes and omits some of them. The table includes 30,000 or so clones, approximately 84% detected once. Material: peripheral blood. These receptors were taken from a man older than 75 with active COVID-19.

The chain employs TRBV29-1 and TRBJ2-2, with TRBD1 matching 11 bases. Germline CDR1 reads SQVTM; CDR2 reads ANQGSEA. The CDR3 totals 15 residues. Losses at the gene ends were 4 bases for V and 6 bases for J; bases not matched to a gene: 7. CDR3 protein: CSVGGTGGGPGELFF. Here the CDR3 DNA reads TGCAGCGTTGGAGGGACAGGGGGAGGACCCGGGGAGCTGTTTTTT.

This clone showed up just a few times. The V and J genes are TRBV14 and TRBJ1-2; perhaps TRBD1 as D (5 bases). The CDR3 sequence is 14 residues long. The germline CDR1 and CDR2 sequences are SGHDN and FVKESK. Trimming stripped 1 base from V and 2 bases from J, with 8 bases between. The CDR3 bases are TGTGCCAGCAGCCAAGTCAAGGGGAACTATGGCTACACCTTC. This codes for CASSQVKGNYGYTF. Using reference TRBV14 and TRBJ1-2 for the parts outside the CDR3, the full variable domain is EAGVTQFPSHSVIEKGQTVTLRCDPISGHDNLYWYRRVMGKEIKFLLHFVKESKQDESGMPNNRFLAERTGGTYSTLKVQPAELEDSGVYFCASSQVKGNYGYTFGSGTRLTVV.

This chain joins TRBV10-3 and TRBJ2-6; 7 bases map to TRBD1. CDR3 length equals 16 residues. Per germline, CDR1 ENHRY and CDR2 SYGVKD. Losses at the gene ends were 3 bases for V and 2 bases for J; bases not matched to a gene: 4. This CDR3 reads CAISEGQGAGANVLTF. The DNA of the CDR3 is TGTGCCATCAGTGAAGGGCAGGGGGCTGGGGCCAACGTCCTGACTTTC.

The chain employs TRBV12-3 or TRBV12-4 and TRBJ1-5; D gene uncertain. The CDR3 contains 13 residues. Between the trimmed V and J ends, which lost 1 base and 4 bases, there was a span of 5 bases. The CDR3 region has the DNA TGTGCCAGCAGTTTAGGACATAATCAGCCCCAGCATTTT. It specifies CASSLGHNQPQHF.

The rearrangement uses TRBV27 and TRBJ1-1; the D gene is possibly TRBD1 (6 bases). The CDR3 is 13 amino acids. With 6 bases removed from V and 4 bases from J, the gap between germline ends came to 12 bases. CDR1 and CDR2 from the germline V gene are MNHEY and SMNVEV (reference sequence). CDR3 sequence reads: CASRRTDGTEAFF. CDR3 bases: TGTGCCAGCAGAAGGACAGATGGCACTGAAGCTTTCTTT.

This rearrangement joins TRBV21-1 to TRBJ2-6; TRBD1 was called by the table and not checked on the DNA. TRBV21-1 is designated a pseudogene. CDR3 length equals 19 residues. The chain's CDR3 is CASSKGMGAPSSGANVLTF. CDR3 sequence (DNA): TGTGCCAGCAGCAAAGGTATGGGGGCACCCAGCTCTGGGGCCAACGTCCTGACTTTC.

The chain recombines TRBV4-2 with TRBJ2-7; D gene unclear. Germline CDR1 reads LGHNA; CDR2 reads YNFKEQ. Trimming pared 0 bases from V and 5 bases from J, leaving 8 bases between. The CDR3 loop spans 13 amino acids. CDR3 amino acids: CASSQEGTHEQYF. The CDR3 DNA reads TGTGCCAGCAGCCAAGAGGGCACACACGAGCAGTACTTC.

This sequence joins TRBV3-1 (or the pseudogene TRBV3-2) and TRBJ2-7, with a tentative D call TRBD1 (6 bases). The CDR3 has 12 residues. The germline V gene has CDR1 LGHDT and CDR2 YNNKEL (reference sequence). Trimming left V 5 bases short and J 3 bases short, with 8 bases between. CDR3 bases: TGTGCCAGCAGCAACAGGGACTACGAGCAGTACTTC. This sequence encodes CASSNRDYEQYF.

The chain combines TRBV15 with TRBJ2-1, with 8 bases that match TRBD2. There are 16 residues in the CDR3. V trimming: 6 bases; J trimming: 4 bases; junction bases outside the gene matches: 11. CDR1 is LNHNV, CDR2 YYDKDF, per germline (reference sequence). This CDR3 is CATRKTGLEIYNEQFF. The CDR3 DNA follows: TGTGCCACCAGAAAGACGGGACTAGAGATTTACAATGAGCAGTTCTTC.

This chain joins TRBV2 and TRBJ1-2; D is ambiguous. The length of the CDR3 is 12 residues. Germline V gives CDR1 SNHLY, CDR2 FYNNEI. V lost 6 bases, J lost 5 bases, and 10 bases lay in between. The CDR3 sequence is CASRGGGYGYTF. Written as DNA, the CDR3 is TGTGCCAGCAGAGGCGGAGGTTATGGCTACACCTTC. The full variable domain, completed using reference TRBV2 and TRBJ1-2, is EPEVTQTPSHQVTQMGQEVILRCVPISNHLYFYWYRQILGQKVEFLVSFYNNEISEKSEIFDDQFSVERPDGSNFTLKIRSTKLEDSAMYFCASRGGGYGYTFGSGTRLTVV.

The rearrangement links TRBV5-1 to TRBJ2-5; D is possibly TRBD1 (6 bases). The germline V and J ends were trimmed by 6 bases and 4 bases, with 16 bases remaining between them. The CDR3 has 14 amino acids. CDR1 and CDR2 (germline): SGHRS, YFSETQ. The CDR3 protein is CASKKGDWGETQYF. CDR3 nucleotide sequence: TGCGCCAGCAAGAAGGGGGATTGGGGAGAGACCCAGTACTTC.

The V gene is TRBV30, the J gene TRBJ2-7, with a possible D match to TRBD1 (5 bases). V was clipped by 5 bases and J by 4 bases, with 12 bases between them. Germline V gene data show CDR1 as GTSNPN and CDR2 as SVGIG (reference sequence). The CDR3 runs to 12 residues. CDR3 protein: CAWAPQGYEQYF. CDR3 DNA sequence: TGTGCCTGGGCCCCGCAGGGTTACGAGCAGTACTTC. Looking up the rest from reference TRBV30 and TRBJ2-7 gives the full variable domain: SQTIHQWPATLVQPVGSPLSLECTVEGTSNPNLYWYRQAAGRGLQLLFYSVGIGQISSEVPQNLSASRPQDRQFILSSKKLLLSDSGFYLCAWAPQGYEQYFGPGTRLTVT.

This clone was observed a few times. The chain links TRBV30 to TRBJ2-5; D perhaps matches TRBD2 (7 bases). The CDR3 runs 14 residues. Trimming removed 4 bases from V and 5 bases from J, with 17 bases in between. Germline CDR1 reads GTSNPN; CDR2 reads SVGIG (reference sequence). The DNA of the CDR3 is TGTGCCTGGAAGGAACAGGGAGGGAGGGAGACCCAGTACTTC. Residues: CAWKEQGGRETQYF. Looking up the rest from reference TRBV30 and TRBJ2-5 gives the full variable domain: SQTIHQWPATLVQPVGSPLSLECTVEGTSNPNLYWYRQAAGRGLQLLFYSVGIGQISSEVPQNLSASRPQDRQFILSSKKLLLSDSGFYLCAWKEQGGRETQYFGPGTRLLVL.

This clone was recorded once. The chain joins TRBV19 to TRBJ2-1; 13 bases line up with TRBD2. The germline V gene has CDR1 LNHDA and CDR2 SQIVND (reference sequence). The V gene end was trimmed by 8 bases and the J gene end by 7 bases; junction bases not matched to a gene: 5. This CDR3 contains 14 residues. In DNA, the CDR3 is TGTGCCAGTCGACTAGCGGGGGGCTTTAATGAGCAGTTCTTC. Protein sequence: CASRLAGGFNEQFF.

This clone was recorded a few times. The chain carries TRBV6-5 and TRBJ1-2; 7 bases align to TRBD1. With V trimmed by 0 bases and J by 5 bases, 3 bases remained unmatched. The CDR3 spans 14 residues. Germline CDR1 is MNHEY and CDR2 is SVGAGI. CDR3 in DNA: TGTGCCAGCAGTTACTCGGACAGGACATATGGCTACACCTTC. Translated, it gives CASSYSDRTYGYTF.

The chain uses TRBV7-2 and TRBJ2-1, with 9 bases that match TRBD2. Germline V gives CDR1 SGHTA, CDR2 FQGNSA. Trimming removed 6 bases from V and 7 bases from J; junction bases left unmatched: 13. The CDR3 runs to 16 residues. In nucleotides, the CDR3 is TGTGCCAGCAGTACTCTAGCGGGAACCTCAGGGAATGAGCAGTTCTTC. This sequence encodes CASSTLAGTSGNEQFF.

The J gene is TRBJ1-1, the V gene TRBV30, with 8 nucleotides matching TRBD1. V was pared by 3 bases and J by 5 bases, with 11 bases of the junction left unmatched. Per the germline V gene, CDR1 is GTSNPN and CDR2 is SVGIG (reference sequence). The CDR3 loop spans 15 amino acids. In nucleotides, the CDR3 is TGTGCCTGGAGCGCCTCAGGCAGGGGGCTAACTGAAGCTTTCTTT. Translation: CAWSASGRGLTEAFF. Variable domain in full (rest from reference TRBV30 and TRBJ1-1): SQTIHQWPATLVQPVGSPLSLECTVEGTSNPNLYWYRQAAGRGLQLLFYSVGIGQISSEVPQNLSASRPQDRQFILSSKKLLLSDSGFYLCAWSASGRGLTEAFFGQGTRLTVV.

The chain employs TRBV2 and TRBJ2-7; 11 bases match TRBD2. CDR1 SNHLY and CDR2 FYNNEI come from the germline V gene. CDR3 length: 13 residues. Trimming cost V 8 bases and J 4 bases; bases outside gene matches: 4. CDR3 sequence reads: CASLTSGAYEQYF. The CDR3 region has the DNA TGTGCCAGCCTGACTAGCGGGGCGTACGAGCAGTACTTC. The full variable domain, rest sourced from reference TRBV2 and TRBJ2-7, is EPEVTQTPSHQVTQMGQEVILRCVPISNHLYFYWYRQILGQKVEFLVSFYNNEISEKSEIFDDQFSVERPDGSNFTLKIRSTKLEDSAMYFCASLTSGAYEQYFGPGTRLTVT.

This clone occurred once. The chain uses TRBV5-1 and TRBJ2-7; TRBD1 agrees at 9 bases. Germline CDR1 is SGHRS and CDR2 is YFSETQ. The CDR3 extends over 13 amino acids. Trimming removed 4 bases from V and 7 bases from J; junction bases left unmatched: 6. The CDR3 loop is CASSPGQGGEQYF. CDR3 DNA sequence: TGCGCCAGCAGCCCGGGACAGGGAGGGGAGCAGTACTTC.

The V and J genes are TRBV5-1 and TRBJ1-1; maybe TRBD1 (6 bases). The germline V and J ends were trimmed by 0 bases and 1 base, with 10 bases remaining between them. Germline V gene lookup returns CDR1 SGHRS and CDR2 YFSETQ. This CDR3 comprises 15 residues. As DNA, the CDR3 is TGCGCCAGCAGCTTGGGCGCACAGGGGAACACTGAAGCTTTCTTT. Protein: CASSLGAQGNTEAFF.

The CDR3 nucleotides read TGCGCCAGCAGCCTGGGACAGGGCCCCTACGAGCAGTACTTC. Encoded protein: CASSLGQGPYEQYF. The rearrangement links TRBV5-1 to TRBJ2-7; TRBD1 matches 9 bases. CDR3 length equals 14 residues. Germline assignment: CDR1 SGHRS and CDR2 YFSETQ. V lost 4 bases to trimming and J lost 2 bases; unmatched junction nucleotides: 4.

The chain employs TRBV5-1 and TRBJ1-1, with D possibly matching TRBD1 (6 bases). The V gene's germline CDR1 is SGHRS and CDR2 YFSETQ. The length of the CDR3 is 16 residues. Deletions cut 4 bases from V and 1 base from J, with 17 bases between. This chain's CDR3 is CASSIRDISSNTEAFF. The CDR3 DNA is TGCGCCAGCAGCATCCGGGACATATCATCGAACACTGAAGCTTTCTTT.